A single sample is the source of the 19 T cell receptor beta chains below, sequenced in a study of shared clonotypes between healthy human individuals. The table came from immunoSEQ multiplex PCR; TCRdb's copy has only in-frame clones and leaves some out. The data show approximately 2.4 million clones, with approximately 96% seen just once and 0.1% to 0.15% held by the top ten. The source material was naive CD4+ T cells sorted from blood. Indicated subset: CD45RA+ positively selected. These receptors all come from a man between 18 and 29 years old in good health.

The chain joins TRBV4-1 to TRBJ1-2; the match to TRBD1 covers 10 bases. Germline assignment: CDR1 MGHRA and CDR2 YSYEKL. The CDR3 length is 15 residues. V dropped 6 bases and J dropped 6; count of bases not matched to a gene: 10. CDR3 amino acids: CASRQSGTGVNGYTF. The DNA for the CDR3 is TGCGCCAGCAGACAATCCGGGACAGGGGTTAATGGCTACACCTTC.

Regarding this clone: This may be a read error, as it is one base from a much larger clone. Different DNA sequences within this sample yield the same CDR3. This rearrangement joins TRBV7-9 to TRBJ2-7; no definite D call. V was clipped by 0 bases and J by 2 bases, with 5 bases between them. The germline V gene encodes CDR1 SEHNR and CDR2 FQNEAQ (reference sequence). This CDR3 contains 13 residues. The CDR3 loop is CASSLAGAYEQYF. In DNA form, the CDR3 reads TGTGCCAGCAGCTTAGCTGGGGCCTACGAGCAGTACTTC.

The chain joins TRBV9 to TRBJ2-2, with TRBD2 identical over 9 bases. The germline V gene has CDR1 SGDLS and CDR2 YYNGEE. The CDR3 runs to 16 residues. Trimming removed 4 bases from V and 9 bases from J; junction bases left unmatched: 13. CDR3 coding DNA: TGTGCCAGCAGCCCGAGACTAGCGGTGGCCATGAGGGAGCTGTTTTTT. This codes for CASSPRLAVAMRELFF. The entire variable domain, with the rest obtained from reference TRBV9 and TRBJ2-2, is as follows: DSGVTQTPKHLITATGQRVTLRCSPRSGDLSVYWYQQSLDQGLQFLIQYYNGEERAKGNILERFSAQQFPDLHSELNLSSLELGDSALYFCASSPRLAVAMRELFFGEGSRLTVL.

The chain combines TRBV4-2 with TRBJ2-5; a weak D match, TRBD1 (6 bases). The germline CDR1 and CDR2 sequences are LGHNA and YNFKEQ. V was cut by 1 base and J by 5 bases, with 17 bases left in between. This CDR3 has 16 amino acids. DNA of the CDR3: TGTGCCAGCAGCCAAGGGGTCCAACAGGGAGCGGAGACCCAGTACTTC. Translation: CASSQGVQQGAETQYF.

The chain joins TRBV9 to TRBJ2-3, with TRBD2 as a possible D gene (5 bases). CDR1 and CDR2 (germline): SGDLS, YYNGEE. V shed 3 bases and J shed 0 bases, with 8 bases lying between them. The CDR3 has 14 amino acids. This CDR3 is CASSAGISTDTQYF. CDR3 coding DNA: TGTGCCAGCAGCGCCGGGATTAGCACAGATACGCAGTATTTT.

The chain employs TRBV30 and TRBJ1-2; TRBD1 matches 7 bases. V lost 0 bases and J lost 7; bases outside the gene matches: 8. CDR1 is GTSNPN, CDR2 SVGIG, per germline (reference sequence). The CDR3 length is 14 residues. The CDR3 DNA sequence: TGTGCCTGGAGTGTACAGAGACAGGGAAGTGGCTACACCTTC. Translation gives CAWSVQRQGSGYTF.

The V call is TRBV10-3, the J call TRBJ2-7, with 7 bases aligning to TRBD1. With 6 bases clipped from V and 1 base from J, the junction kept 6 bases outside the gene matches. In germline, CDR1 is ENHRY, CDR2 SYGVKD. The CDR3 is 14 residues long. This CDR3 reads CAIRGQALSYEQYF. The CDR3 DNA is TGTGCCATCAGAGGACAGGCTCTATCCTACGAGCAGTACTTC.

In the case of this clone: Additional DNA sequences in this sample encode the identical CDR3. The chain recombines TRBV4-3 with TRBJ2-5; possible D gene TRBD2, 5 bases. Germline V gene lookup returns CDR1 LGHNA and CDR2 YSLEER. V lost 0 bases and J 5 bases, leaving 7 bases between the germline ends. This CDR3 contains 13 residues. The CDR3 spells CASSQDRGETQYF. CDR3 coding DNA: TGCGCCAGCAGCCAAGATAGAGGGGAGACCCAGTACTTC.

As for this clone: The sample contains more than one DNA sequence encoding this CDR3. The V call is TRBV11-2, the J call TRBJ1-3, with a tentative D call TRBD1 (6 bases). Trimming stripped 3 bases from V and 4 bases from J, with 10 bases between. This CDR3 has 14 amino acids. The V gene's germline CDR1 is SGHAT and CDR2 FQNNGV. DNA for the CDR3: TGTGCCAGCAGCTTTGGGGGCCCCGGAAACACCATATATTTT. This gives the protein CASSFGGPGNTIYF.

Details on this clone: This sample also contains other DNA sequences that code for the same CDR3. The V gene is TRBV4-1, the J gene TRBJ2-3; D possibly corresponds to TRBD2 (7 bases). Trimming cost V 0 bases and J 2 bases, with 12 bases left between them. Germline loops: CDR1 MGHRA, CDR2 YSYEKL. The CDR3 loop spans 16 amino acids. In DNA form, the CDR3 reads TGCGCCAGCAGCCAAGACCGGGGGGCATCCACAGATACGCAGTATTTT. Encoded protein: CASSQDRGASTDTQYF.

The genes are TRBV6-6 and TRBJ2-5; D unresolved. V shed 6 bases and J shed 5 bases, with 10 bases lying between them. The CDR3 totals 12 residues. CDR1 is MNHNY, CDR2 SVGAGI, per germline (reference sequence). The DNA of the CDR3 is TGTGCCAGCAGAGACTTGGGGGAGACCCAGTACTTC. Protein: CASRDLGETQYF.

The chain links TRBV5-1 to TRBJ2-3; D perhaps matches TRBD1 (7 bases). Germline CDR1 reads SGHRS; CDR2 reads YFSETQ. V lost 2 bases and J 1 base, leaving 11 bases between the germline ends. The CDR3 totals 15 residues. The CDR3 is CASSLTGEGTDTQYF. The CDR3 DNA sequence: TGCGCCAGCAGCTTAACAGGGGAGGGCACAGATACGCAGTATTTT.

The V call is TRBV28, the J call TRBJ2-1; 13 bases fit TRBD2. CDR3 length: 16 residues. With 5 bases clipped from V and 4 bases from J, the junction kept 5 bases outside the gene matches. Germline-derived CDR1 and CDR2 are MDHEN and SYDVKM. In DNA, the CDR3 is TGTGCCAGCAGTGGGACTAGCGGGGAGAAGTACAATGAGCAGTTCTTC. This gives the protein CASSGTSGEKYNEQFF. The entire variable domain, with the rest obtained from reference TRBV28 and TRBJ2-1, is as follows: DVKVTQSSRYLVKRTGEKVFLECVQDMDHENMFWYRQDPGLGLRLIYFSYDVKMKEKGDIPEGYSVSREKKERFSLILESASTNQTSMYLCASSGTSGEKYNEQFFGPGTRLTVL.

CDR3 loop: CASSLKERADYNEQFF. In nucleotides, the CDR3 is TGTGCCAGCAGCCTCAAAGAGCGGGCGGATTACAATGAGCAGTTCTTC. The chain uses TRBV9 and TRBJ2-1, with D perhaps matching TRBD2 (6 bases). Germline V gene lookup returns CDR1 SGDLS and CDR2 YYNGEE. Trimming removed 4 bases from V and 4 bases from J, with 18 bases in between. The length of the CDR3 is 16 residues.

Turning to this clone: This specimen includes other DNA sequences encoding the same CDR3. CDR3 residues: CASSLEGRTGELFF. The CDR3, as DNA: TGCGCCAGCAGCTTGGAGGGCCGGACCGGGGAGCTGTTTTTT. The chain links TRBV5-1 to TRBJ2-2; no clear D gene. Germline lookup yields CDR1 SGHRS and CDR2 YFSETQ. Trimming took 0 bases from V and 5 from J, leaving 8 bases between them. The CDR3 runs 14 residues.

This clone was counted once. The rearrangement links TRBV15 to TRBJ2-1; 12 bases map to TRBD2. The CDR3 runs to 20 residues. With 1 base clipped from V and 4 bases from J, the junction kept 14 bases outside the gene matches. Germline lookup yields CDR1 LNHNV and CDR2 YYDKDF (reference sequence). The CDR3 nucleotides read TGTGCCACCAGCAGAGGATTGACTAGCGGGGGCCCTTCCCAATACAATGAGCAGTTCTTC. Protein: CATSRGLTSGGPSQYNEQFF.

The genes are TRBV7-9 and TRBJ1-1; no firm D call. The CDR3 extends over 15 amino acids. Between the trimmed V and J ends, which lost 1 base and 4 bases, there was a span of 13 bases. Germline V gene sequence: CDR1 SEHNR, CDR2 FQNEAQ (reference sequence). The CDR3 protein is CASSLVRGGPTEAFF. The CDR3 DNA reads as TGTGCCAGCAGCTTAGTTCGGGGAGGGCCCACTGAAGCTTTCTTT.

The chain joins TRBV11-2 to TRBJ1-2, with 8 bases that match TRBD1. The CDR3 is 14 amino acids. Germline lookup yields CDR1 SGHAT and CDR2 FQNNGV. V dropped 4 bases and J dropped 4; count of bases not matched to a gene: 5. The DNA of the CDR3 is TGTGCCAGCAGCTCTATACAGGGGGGCTATGGCTACACCTTC. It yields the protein CASSSIQGGYGYTF.

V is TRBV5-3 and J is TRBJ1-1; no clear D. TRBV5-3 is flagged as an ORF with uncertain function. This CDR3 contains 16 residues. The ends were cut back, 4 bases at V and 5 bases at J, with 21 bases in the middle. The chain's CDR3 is CARSSLDIHHGTEAFF. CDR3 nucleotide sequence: TGTGCCAGAAGCAGCCTAGATATACATCATGGGACTGAAGCTTTCTTT.